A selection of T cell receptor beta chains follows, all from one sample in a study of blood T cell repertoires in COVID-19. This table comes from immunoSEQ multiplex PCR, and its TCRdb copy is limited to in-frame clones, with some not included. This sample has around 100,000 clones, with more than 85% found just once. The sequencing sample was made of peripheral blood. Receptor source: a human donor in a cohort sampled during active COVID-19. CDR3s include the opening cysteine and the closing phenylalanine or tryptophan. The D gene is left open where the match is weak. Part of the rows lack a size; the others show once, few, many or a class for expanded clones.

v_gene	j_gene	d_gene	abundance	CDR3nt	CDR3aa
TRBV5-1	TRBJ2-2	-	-	TGCGCCAGCTATAGGCCAGGGGCGCGAACCGGGGAGCTGTTTTTT	CASYRPGARTGELFF
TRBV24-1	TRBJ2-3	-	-	TGTGCCACCAGTATTGGACACCACACAGATACGCAGTATTTT	CATSIGHHTDTQYF
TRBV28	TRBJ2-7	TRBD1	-	TGTGCCAGCAGTTTCGCAGGGGGTTCCTACGAGCAGTACTTC	CASSFAGGSYEQYF
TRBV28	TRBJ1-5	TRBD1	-	TGTGCCAGCAGTCCCTCACGCTGGGGGACAGAATATAGCAATCAGCCCCAGCATTTT	CASSPSRWGTEYSNQPQHF
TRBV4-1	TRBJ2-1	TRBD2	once	TGCGCCAGCAGCCCCCCTAGCGGGAGGACGGTCAATGAGCAGTTCTTC	CASSPPSGRTVNEQFF
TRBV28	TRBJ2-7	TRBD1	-	TGTGCCAGCAGTTGGGGACAGGGTAGTGTCGGCGAGCAGTACTTC	CASSWGQGSVGEQYF
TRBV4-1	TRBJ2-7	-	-	TGCGCCAGCAGCCAAGGGGAGGACTCCACCTACGAGCAGTACTTC	CASSQGEDSTYEQYF
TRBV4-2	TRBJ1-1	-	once	TGTGCCAGCAGCCAAGTGTCGCCGGGGACTGAAGCTTTCTTT	CASSQVSPGTEAFF
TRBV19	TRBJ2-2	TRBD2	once	TGTGCCAGTAGTGTCCTAGCGGGAGGCCCTCCCACCGGGGAGCTGTTTTTT	CASSVLAGGPPTGELFF
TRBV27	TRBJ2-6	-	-	TGTGCCAGCAGTCCTAGACCTTTTACATCTGGGGCCAACGTCCTGACTTTC	CASSPRPFTSGANVLTF
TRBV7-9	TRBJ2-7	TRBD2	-	TGTGCCAGCAGCGTAACTAGCGGGAGTGGCTACGAGCAGTACTTC	CASSVTSGSGYEQYF
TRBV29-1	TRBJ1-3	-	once	TGCAGCGTTGAACTGGGGACGGGAGCCTCTGGAAACACCATATATTTT	CSVELGTGASGNTIYF
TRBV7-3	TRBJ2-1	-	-	TGTGCCAGCAGCTTAGCGTTGAGCTCCTACAATGAGCAGTTCTTC	CASSLALSSYNEQFF
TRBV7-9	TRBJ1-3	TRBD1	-	TGTGCCAGCAGCCCAGGGGGCTCTGGAAACACCATATATTTT	CASSPGGSGNTIYF
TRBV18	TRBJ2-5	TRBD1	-	TGTGCCAGCTCACCACCGGGACAGGGGGTACTTCAAGAGACCCAGTACTTC	CASSPPGQGVLQETQYF
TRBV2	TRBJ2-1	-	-	TGTGCCAGCAATAGGGGGGGCGATGAGCAGTTCTTC	CASNRGGDEQFF
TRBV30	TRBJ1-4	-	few	TGTGCCTGGAGTATCCGGGAAAAACTGTTTTTT	CAWSIREKLFF
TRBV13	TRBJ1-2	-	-	TGTGCCAGCAGCAACAAACAGGGCGCGAGGTTAAACTATGGCTACACCTTC	CASSNKQGARLNYGYTF
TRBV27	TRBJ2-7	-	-	TGTGCCAGCAGTTTATTTCCGGGAACCTACGAGCAGTACTTC	CASSLFPGTYEQYF
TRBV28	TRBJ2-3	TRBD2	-	TGTGCCAGCAGTCCTGAGGGACTAGCGGGCACAGATACGCAGTATTTT	CASSPEGLAGTDTQYF
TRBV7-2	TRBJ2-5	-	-	TGTGCCAGCAGCTTATCTGCGGGGGCGGAGGAGACCCAGTACTTC	CASSLSAGAEETQYF
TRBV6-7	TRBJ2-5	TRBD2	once	TGTGCCAGCAGTTACTCTAACGGGGGGGCCCCAGAGACCCAGTACTTC	CASSYSNGGAPETQYF
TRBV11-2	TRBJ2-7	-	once	TGTGCCAGCAGCTTAGATCGGTGGTCGACTACCTACGAGCAGTACTTC	CASSLDRWSTTYEQYF
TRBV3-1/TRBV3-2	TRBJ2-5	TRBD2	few	TGTGCCAGCAGCCCCGAGGGACTAGCGGGAGAAGAGACCCAGTACTTC	CASSPEGLAGEETQYF
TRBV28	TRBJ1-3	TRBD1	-	TGTGCCAGCATCAGGGACAGGGACCCTGGAAACACCATATATTTT	CASIRDRDPGNTIYF
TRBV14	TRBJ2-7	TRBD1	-	TGTGCCAGCAGCCCCGGGACAGGTTTCTACGAGCAGTACTTC	CASSPGTGFYEQYF
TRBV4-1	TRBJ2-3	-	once	TGCGCCAGCAGCCAAGTACAGGGAACGCAGTATTTT	CASSQVQGTQYF
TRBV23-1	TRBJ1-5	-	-	TGCGCCAGCAGTCAATCGAAAGTATCGGCAGGAACGACAACATCTAGCAATCAGCCCCAGCATTTT	CASSQSKVSAGTTTSSNQPQHF
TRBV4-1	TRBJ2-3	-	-	TGCGCCAGCAGCCGACCCTCCGGACAATTGAACACAGATACGCAGTATTTT	CASSRPSGQLNTDTQYF
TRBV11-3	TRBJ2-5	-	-	TGTGCCAGCAGCCTGGGGGAGGCGGAGACCCAGTACTTC	CASSLGEAETQYF
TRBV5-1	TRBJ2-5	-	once	TGCGCCAGCAGCCGTAATTCTTTCCAAGAGACCCAGTACTTC	CASSRNSFQETQYF
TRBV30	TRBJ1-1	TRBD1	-	TGTGCCTGGAGTGTCGGGACAGTGATGAACACTGAAGCTTTCTTT	CAWSVGTVMNTEAFF
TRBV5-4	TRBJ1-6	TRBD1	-	TGTGCCAGCAGCGCCCACAGGGGGGGGGCTTATAATTCACCCCTCCACTTT	CASSAHRGGAYNSPLHF
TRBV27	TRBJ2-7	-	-	TGTGCCAGCAGTTTATCTGGCGGGACCACCTCCTACGAGCAGTACTTC	CASSLSGGTTSYEQYF
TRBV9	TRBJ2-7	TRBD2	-	TGTGCCAGCAGCGTGGGCGGGGGCGAGCAGTACTTC	CASSVGGGEQYF
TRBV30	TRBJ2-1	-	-	TGTGCCTGGAGTGTTGACACTAGCTCCTACAATGAGCAGTTCTTC	CAWSVDTSSYNEQFF
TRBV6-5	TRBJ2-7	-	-	TGTGCCAGCAGTAACCAGGGTCTAGCCTACGAGCAGTACTTC	CASSNQGLAYEQYF
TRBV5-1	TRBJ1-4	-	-	TGCGCCAGCAGAACCGGGATTCAAGGTGAAAAACTGTTTTTT	CASRTGIQGEKLFF
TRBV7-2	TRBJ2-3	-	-	TGTGCCAGCAGCTCGAGCTCCTACACAGATACGCAGTATTTT	CASSSSSYTDTQYF
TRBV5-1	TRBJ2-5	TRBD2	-	TGCGCCAGCAGCTTATGGAGGGGACCGCGAGCTAGCGGGAGAGTGGAGACCCAGTACTTC	CASSLWRGPRASGRVETQYF
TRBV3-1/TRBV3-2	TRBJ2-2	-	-	TGTGCCAGCAGCCAAGTTTTCAGGGAAGGGGCCGGGGAGCTGTTTTTT	CASSQVFREGAGELFF
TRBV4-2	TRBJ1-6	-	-	TGTGCCAGCAGCCAAGATCTATCAGGAAGCTCCTATAATTCACCCCTCCACTTT	CASSQDLSGSSYNSPLHF
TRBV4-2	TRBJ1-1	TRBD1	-	TGTGCCAGCAGCCAATCTGCCAGGGGGCTGCTGACTGAAGCTTTCTTT	CASSQSARGLLTEAFF
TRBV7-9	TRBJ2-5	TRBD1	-	TGTGCCAGCAGCCGTAACCCCGGGACAGGGAAAGAGACCCAGTACTTC	CASSRNPGTGKETQYF
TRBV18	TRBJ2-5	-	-	TGTGCCAGCTCACCGCAGACTAAAGAGACCCAGTACTTC	CASSPQTKETQYF
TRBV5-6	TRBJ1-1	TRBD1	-	TGTGCCAGCAGCTTGGGACAGGGGGCGAGGTGGGCTTTCTTT	CASSLGQGARWAFF
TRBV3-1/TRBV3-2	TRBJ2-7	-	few	TGTGCCAGCAGCCCCCGGACAGGTCGGGGGTTTAGCTCCTACGAGCAGTACTTC	CASSPRTGRGFSSYEQYF
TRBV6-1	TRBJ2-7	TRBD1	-	TGTGCCAGCAGTGACGGGGCAGGGGGCCACGAGCAGTACTTC	CASSDGAGGHEQYF
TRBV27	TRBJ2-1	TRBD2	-	TGTGCCAGCAGTGCATACAGCGGGGGGGGTTATAATGAGCAGTTCTTC	CASSAYSGGGYNEQFF
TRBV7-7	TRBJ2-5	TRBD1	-	TGTGCCAGCAGCCCGACAGGGTTGGAGACCCAGTACTTC	CASSPTGLETQYF
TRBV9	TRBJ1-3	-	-	TGTGCCAGCGCGGGGCTCTCTGGAAACACCATATATTTT	CASAGLSGNTIYF